The 22 T cell receptor beta chains below were found in one sample sequenced in a study of tumor-infiltrating lymphocytes in primary liver carcinoma. It was from about 19-30 mg of unsorted bulk tissue that RNA and DNA were co-extracted. With around 450 ng total RNA as template and a constant-region primer, TCR beta cDNA was made. Three-round nested multiplex PCR performed with slightly modified ARM-PCR produced the TCR beta libraries. The first two PCR rounds, roughly 10 cycles each, used TRBV1-TRBV30 forward primers and a C-beta reverse primer. MiXCR was run by TCRdb on the multiplex PCR reads, yielding one entry per CDR3 protein. The sample has some 180,000 distinct CDR3 sequences; just under 85% are singletons. The source material was tumor tissue from primary liver carcinoma. Every receptor here comes from a middle-aged man with primary liver carcinoma and hepatitis B virus infection.

Worth noting for this clonotype: The junction and the germline gene differ at one end; a read error may be behind it. The CDR3 DNA reads TGTGCCAGCAATGGGAGGGGTTTTGGCTACATCTTC. As protein: CASNGRGFGYIF. The chain has TRBV28 and TRBJ1-2; maybe TRBD1 (5 bases). The CDR3 contains 12 residues. Germline lookup yields CDR1 MDHEN and CDR2 SYDVKM.

As regards this clonotype: Given the absence of the conserved phenylalanine or tryptophan at the CDR3 end, a read error is likely. J is TRBJ2-7 and V is TRBV7-9; D not certain. CDR1 is SEHNR and CDR2 is FQNEAQ in the germline V gene (reference sequence). Trimming removed 5 bases from V and 7 bases from J, with 12 bases in between. The CDR3 loop spans 12 amino acids. The CDR3 coding sequence is TGTGCCAGCAGCCTCGGGCTAACGGAGCAGTACTAC. The encoded protein is CASSLGLTEQYY.

The chain recombines TRBV6-1 with TRBJ2-3, with 8 bases that match TRBD1. CDR1 and CDR2 (germline): MNHNS, SASEGT. V lost 0 bases, J lost 8 bases, and 10 bases stayed unmatched. CDR3 size: 16 residues. The CDR3 loop is CASSEARTGLVRTQYF. CDR3 bases: TGTGCCAGCAGTGAAGCGCGGACAGGGTTAGTTCGTACGCAGTATTTT.

Points on this clonotype: At one end, the junction sequence differs from germline, possibly due to a read error. This sequence joins TRBV12-3 or TRBV12-4 and TRBJ2-7; TRBD1 aligns across 9 bases. The CDR3 extends over 13 amino acids. The CDR3 region is CVRRRTGVYVQYF. The CDR3 region has the DNA TGTGTCAGGAGGAGGACAGGGGTCTACGTGCAGTACTTC.

Turning to this clonotype: The CDR3 end shows no conserved phenylalanine or tryptophan, and so a read error is likely. The limits of the CDR3 on the DNA are not certain, so only TCRdb's listed CDR3 is given. The chain employs TRBV12-3 or TRBV12-4 and TRBJ1-2; the D call TRBD1 from the table was never checked on the DNA. The length of the CDR3 is 14 amino acids, counting both ends. CDR3 residues: CAGSPSGTNYGYIS.

Worth noting for this clonotype: Germline and junction disagree at one end, which may indicate a read error. V gene TRBV6-2 or TRBV6-3 combines with J gene TRBJ2-3, with D unclear. This CDR3 is built from 12 residues. In germline, CDR1 is MNHEY, CDR2 SVGEGT. The CDR3 DNA reads TGTACCAGCAGGTCCTCGGCGGATACGCAGTATTTT. This sequence encodes CTSRSSADTQYF.

V and J are TRBV11-2 and TRBJ2-1; D is unclear. Germline V gene sequence: CDR1 SGHAT, CDR2 FQNNGV. V gave up 6 bases and J gave up 4 bases, with 7 bases separating them. The CDR3 length is 12 residues. CDR3: CASSPNYNEQFF. CDR3 coding DNA: TGTGCCAGCAGTCCCAATTACAATGAGCAGTTCTTC.

About this clonotype: The CDR3 does not close with the conserved phenylalanine or tryptophan, likely indicating a read error. The chain recombines TRBV12-3 or TRBV12-4 with TRBJ1-2, with 8 bases identical to TRBD1. The CDR3 is 13 amino acids. The CDR3 nucleotides read TGTGCCAGCAATTTACGGGGGACAGGCGGCTACACCTGC. Translating it yields CASNLRGTGGYTC.

With respect to this clonotype: One end of the junction varies from germline; a read error may be responsible. V and J are TRBV29-1 and TRBJ2-1; D is unclear. Looked up from germline, CDR1 is SQVTM and CDR2 is ANQGSEA. The CDR3 has 10 residues. CDR3 sequence (DNA): TGCAGCGCACGAGGTAAAGAGCGGTTCTTC. Its protein is CSARGKERFF.

In regard to this clonotype: Compared with germline, one end of the junction differs, possibly owing to a read error. The gene calls are TRBV29-1 and TRBJ1-1; D is perhaps TRBD1 (5 bases). The CDR3 loop spans 15 amino acids. CDR1 and CDR2 from the germline V gene are SQVTM and ANQGSEA. The chain's CDR3 is CSACAGWWMNTEALF. In DNA, the CDR3 is TGCAGCGCCTGTGCAGGGTGGTGGATGAACACTGAAGCTTTATTT.

A remark on this clonotype: At one boundary the junction diverges from the germline segment, which might be a read error. The chain employs TRBV29-1 and TRBJ1-3, with a tentative D call TRBD1 (5 bases). This CDR3 region has 14 residues. Germline lookup yields CDR1 SQVTM and CDR2 ANQGSEA. In nucleotides, the CDR3 is TGCAGCGTTGGGGGGGGAACAGTGATAAACGCCATATATTTT. It translates to CSVGGGTVINAIYF.

Concerning this clonotype itself: A junction end diverges from the germline sequence, so it may reflect a read error. The chain couples TRBV6-6 to TRBJ1-1; perhaps TRBD1 as D (6 bases). This CDR3 has 13 amino acids. Germline V CDR1 and CDR2: MNHNY, SVGAGI (reference sequence). CDR3 region: CVSRTGRTTEAFF. CDR3 DNA: TGTGTCAGCAGAACAGGGAGGACTACTGAAGCTTTCTTT.

With respect to this clonotype: Germline and junction disagree at one end, which may indicate a read error. The J gene is TRBJ2-7, the V gene TRBV6-1, with a tentative D call TRBD2 (5 bases). The CDR3 runs 15 residues. Germline V gene sequence: CDR1 MNHNS, CDR2 SASEGT. As DNA, the CDR3 is TGTGCCAGCAGTACCGTGGCCGAGGGCCCGTACGAGCAGTACTTT. It is translated as CASSTVAEGPYEQYF.

This clonotype was counted a single time. One end of the junction is discordant with germline, which a read error may explain. This chain connects TRBV6-1 to TRBJ2-7; possibly TRBD2 for D (6 bases). The CDR3 contains 14 residues. Germline CDR1 reads MNHNS; CDR2 reads SASEGT. CDR3 protein: CASRAGGNSYGQYF. The CDR3 DNA is TGTGCCAGCAGAGCCGGAGGGAATAGTTACGGGCAGTACTTT.

Worth noting for this clonotype: As the CDR3 is not closed by the conserved phenylalanine or tryptophan, this likely results from a read error. The DNA is left out, because the CDR3 cannot be placed on it with certainty; the CDR3 is given as TCRdb lists it. This chain links TRBV11-2 with TRBJ2-6; TRBD2 is the table's D call, not checked against the DNA. Per the germline V gene, CDR1 is SGHAT and CDR2 is FQNNGV. The CDR3 is 15 residues long, counting both termini. This CDR3 is CASQRPRSGANVLSL.

Of note for this clonotype: Germline is not matched at one junction end, which may reflect a read error. This chain uses TRBV6-5 with TRBJ2-7, with a tentative D call TRBD1 (5 bases). The CDR3 loop spans 14 amino acids. Germline assignment: CDR1 MNHEY and CDR2 SVGAGI. The CDR3 nucleotides read TGTGCCAGCAGACTCCTCGGGCCAGGGTACGAGCAATACTTC. This codes for CASRLLGPGYEQYF.

The chain recombines TRBV4-3 with TRBJ1-2; the D is unclear. Trimming cost V 7 bases and J 2 bases, with 14 bases left between them. CDR1 is LGHNA and CDR2 is YSLEER in the germline V gene. This CDR3 is 14 amino acids long. The CDR3: CASNTLDGNYGYTF. CDR3 nucleotide sequence: TGCGCCAGCAACACCCTTGATGGGAACTATGGCTACACCTTC.

Comments on this clonotype: One end of the junction fails to match germline, which may point to a read error. The rearrangement joins TRBV10-1 to TRBJ2-7, with D possibly matching TRBD2 (6 bases). The CDR3 loop spans 14 amino acids. Germline V gene lookup returns CDR1 WNHNN and CDR2 SYGVQD (reference sequence). The CDR3 DNA follows: TGCACCAGCAGTCCCGGGGGATCGATCTACGAGCAGTACTTC. As protein: CTSSPGGSIYEQYF.

In the case of this clonotype: At one end the junction does not follow the germline gene, possibly because of a read error. The rearrangement joins TRBV14 to TRBJ1-1; 7 positions agree with TRBD1. The CDR3 runs 13 residues. Germline CDR1 is SGHDN and CDR2 is FVKESK. CDR3 nucleotides: TGTGTCAGCAGCCAAGGACAGGAGATAGAAGCTTTCTTT. It translates to CVSSQGQEIEAFF.

A note on this clonotype: A junction end diverges from the germline sequence, so it may reflect a read error. The rearrangement links TRBV12-3 or TRBV12-4 to TRBJ1-1; no reliable D call. There are 13 residues in the CDR3. The CDR3 DNA sequence: TGTGCCAACAGTTTTTCATGGGCCGCTGAAGTTTTCTTT. Protein sequence: CANSFSWAAEVFF.

Comments on this clonotype: A read error is likely, as this CDR3 ends without the conserved phenylalanine or tryptophan. The chain joins TRBV6-6 to TRBJ2-3; 13 bases agree with TRBD2. This CDR3 has 16 amino acids. Germline V gives CDR1 MNHNY, CDR2 SVGAGI (reference sequence). The CDR3 DNA reads TGTACCACCCGACTAGCGGGAGGTCCCCGCACAGATACGCAGTATTAT. This codes for CTTRLAGGPRTDTQYY.

Comments on this clonotype: A much larger clone lies one base from this, so it may be a read error. This chain joins TRBV10-3 and TRBJ2-3; 7 nucleotides agree with TRBD2. CDR1 ENHRY and CDR2 SYGVKD come from the germline V gene. The CDR3 extends over 15 amino acids. The V segment lost 3 bases and the J segment 3 bases; nucleotides outside the gene matches: 6. The DNA of the CDR3 is TGTGCCATCAGTGACCGGGACGGGAGGACAGATACGCAGTATTTT. Translation gives CAISDRDGRTDTQYF.